This TCR beta chain was captured in a study of T cells after yellow fever vaccination (dated by TCRdb to between 2017 and 2020). Study-wide context: The SMART-Seq v4 Ultra Low Input RNA kit was used to prepare libraries from fractions with low cell numbers. Bulk TCR alpha and beta repertoires were sequenced longitudinally to track T-cell clones before and after primary and booster YFV17D yellow fever vaccination. The cohort comprised two healthy male donors, one aged 18 to 29 and one aged 30 to 40 years. Blood samples were taken at several timepoints before and after primary and secondary immunization, and bulk PBMC replicates and cell subsets were isolated. The investigation overall reported the following: Compared with the primary T-cell response, the secondary T-cell response was weaker but faster, peaking on day 5 rather than day 15. FACS-sorted repertoires could contain abundant contaminating clonotypes from the bulk population, so computational filtering was required. Most clones expanded after primary vaccination (approximately 97% of CD4 and 88% of CD8) were re-detected after the booster, suggesting that broad memory maintenance occurred. A small fraction of clonotypes showed up in both the CD4 and CD8 compartments, probably as a result of convergent recombination. Because the study included only a couple of donors, the extent to which the findings can be generalized is limited.

Data came from an Illumina NovaSeq 6000. TCR cDNA was made using 5'RACE template switching, a step that added a universal primer site and unique molecular identifiers. Priming of cDNA synthesis was performed from both the TCR alpha and TCR beta constant segments. Library amplification used two PCR steps, and the second PCR step added sample barcodes and sequencing adapters. Sequencing of libraries was performed on Illumina HiSeq 2500 (2x100 bp) or NovaSeq (2x150 bp). In the original analysis: Reads were demultiplexed and collapsed into UMI consensus sequences with MIGEC, and V(D)J alignment was performed with MiXCR. Clonotypes responding to the vaccine were identified with edgeR on replicate PBMC samples, with the criteria of FDR below 0.01 and a log2 fold change above 5 up to day 15. CD4 or CD8 identity was assigned to each bulk clonotype according to whether the clonotype was present at higher abundance in the sequenced CD4 repertoire or the sequenced CD8 repertoire. TCRdb reran the public reads through fastp at Q25 and MiXCR, keeping productive beta chains. Rows with a matching CDR3 protein are joined into one entry that keeps the most common DNA and genes. It is TCRdb's table, rather than the study itself, that gives the V and J calls and clone size. A total of 250,000 to 300,000 distinct CDR3 sequences appear in this sample, about 5.2% of them only once. 2.5% to 4% of the sample comes from the top ten.

The sample's treatment or condition, from its label and the paper: live attenuated yellow fever vaccine strain. PBMCs were isolated from peripheral blood using a standard Ficoll-Paque protocol. Dynabeads CD4 and CD8 positive selection kits were used to isolate the CD4 and CD8 T-cell fractions. RNA was extracted with TriZol from bulk PBMCs, CD4 and CD8 fractions, and dextramer-positive and dextramer-negative fractions. V lost 6 bases and J lost 4 bases; the stretch between them is 14 bases long. Its CDR3 holds 13 amino acids, cysteine through phenylalanine. The sequence is cut down to CDR3 DNA, 39 bases in frame from base 1. CDR1 and CDR2 (DFQATT, SNEGSKA) derive from the germline V gene (reference sequence). Details on this clonotype: Its specific antigen is unknown. Base qualities are not provided; no much larger clone lies one nucleotide away.

The rearrangement combines TRBV20-1 with TRBJ2-3; a weak D assignment points to TRBD2 (6 bases agree). The sequenced sample was CD4+ T cells sorted from PBMCs, obtained on the day of the yellow fever booster vaccination. This sequence originates from a man younger than 35 who received the YFV17D yellow fever vaccine. In nucleotides, the sequence is TGCAGTGCGCGGATCGGCGGGGCAGATACGCAGTATTTT. The resulting protein is CSARIGGADTQYF.